A single T cell receptor (beta chain) is shown here with its context. Antigen specificity is unknown. This CDR3 comprises 15 residues. V lost 1 base and J lost 9, with 16 bases in between. Germline V gives CDR1 GTSNPN, CDR2 SVGIG (reference sequence). The method was immunoSEQ multiplex PCR; TCRdb's version includes in-frame clones alone and lacks a portion of them. The table includes tens of thousands of clones, approximately 86% detected once. Time point given: cycle 4 day 1 (C4D1), after more than 5 weeks of nivolumab. Relapse after autologous stem cell transplantation occurred in every patient, and brentuximab vedotin exposure varied. Starting with thawed PBMCs, CD4+ T cells were purified by magnetic negative selection. The data belong to a study of PD-1 blockade in classical Hodgkin lymphoma. Study findings and constraints: By C4D1, CD4+ diversity increased significantly, especially in complete responders.

This sample comprised CD4+ T cells from blood, obtained before the fourth cycle of nivolumab. The chain couples TRBV30 to TRBJ1-6, with D perhaps TRBD1 (6 bases). The sequence was obtained from a human donor with classical Hodgkin lymphoma. The CDR3 reads CAWSGTGNVGSPLHF. Here the CDR3 DNA reads TGTGCCTGGAGTGGAACAGGGAACGTGGGTTCACCCCTCCACTTT.